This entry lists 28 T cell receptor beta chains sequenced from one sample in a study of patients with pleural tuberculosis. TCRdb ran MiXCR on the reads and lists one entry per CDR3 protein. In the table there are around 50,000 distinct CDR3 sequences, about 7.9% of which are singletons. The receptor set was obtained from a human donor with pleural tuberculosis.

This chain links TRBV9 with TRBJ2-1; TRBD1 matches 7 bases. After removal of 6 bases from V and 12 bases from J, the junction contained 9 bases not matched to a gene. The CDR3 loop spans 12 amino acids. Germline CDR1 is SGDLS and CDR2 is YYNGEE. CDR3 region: CASKDRAGGQFF. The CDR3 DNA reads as TGTGCCAGCAAAGACAGGGCTGGCGGGCAGTTCTTC.

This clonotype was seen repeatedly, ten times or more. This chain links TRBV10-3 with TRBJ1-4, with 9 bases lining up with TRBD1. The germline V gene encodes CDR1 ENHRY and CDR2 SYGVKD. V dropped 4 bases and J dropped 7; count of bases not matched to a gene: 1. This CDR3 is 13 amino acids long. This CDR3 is CAISGTGVEKLFF. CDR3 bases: TGTGCCATCAGTGGGACAGGGGTTGAAAAACTGTTTTTT.

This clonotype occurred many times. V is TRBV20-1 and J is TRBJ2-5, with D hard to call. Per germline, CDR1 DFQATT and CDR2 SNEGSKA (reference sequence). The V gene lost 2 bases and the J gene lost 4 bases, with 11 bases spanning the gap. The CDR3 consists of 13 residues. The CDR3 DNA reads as TGCAGTGCTAGATCTCCCGTTGGAGAGACCCAGTACTTC. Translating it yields CSARSPVGETQYF.

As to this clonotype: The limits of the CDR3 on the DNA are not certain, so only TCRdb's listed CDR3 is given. The CDR3 loop reads CASGPAGFTPGSCFF. The V gene is TRBV12-5, the J gene TRBJ2-2. The CDR3 is made up of 15 amino acids, end residues included. The V gene's germline CDR1 is LGHNT and CDR2 FRNRAP.

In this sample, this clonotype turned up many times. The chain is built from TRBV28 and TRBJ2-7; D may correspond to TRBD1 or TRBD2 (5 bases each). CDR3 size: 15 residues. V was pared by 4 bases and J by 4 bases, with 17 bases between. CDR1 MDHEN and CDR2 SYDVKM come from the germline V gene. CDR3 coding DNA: TGTGCCAGCAGTTACCCCAGGCAGGGAGAGTACGAGCAGTACTTC. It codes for CASSYPRQGEYEQYF.

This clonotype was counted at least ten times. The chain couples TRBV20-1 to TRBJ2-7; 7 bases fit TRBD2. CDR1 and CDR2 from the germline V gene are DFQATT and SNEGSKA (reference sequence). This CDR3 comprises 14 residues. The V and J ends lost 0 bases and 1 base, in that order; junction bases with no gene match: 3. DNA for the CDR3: TGCAGTGCTAGAGATCGCGGGAGTTCCTACGAGCAGTACTTC. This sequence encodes CSARDRGSSYEQYF.

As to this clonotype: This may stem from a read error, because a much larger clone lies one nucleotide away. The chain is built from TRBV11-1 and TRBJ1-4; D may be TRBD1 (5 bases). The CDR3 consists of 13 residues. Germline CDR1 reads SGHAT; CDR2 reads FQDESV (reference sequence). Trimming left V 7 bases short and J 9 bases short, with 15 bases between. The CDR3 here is CASTMGGDKKLFF. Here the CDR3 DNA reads TGTGCCAGCACCATGGGGGGAGATAAAAAACTGTTTTTT. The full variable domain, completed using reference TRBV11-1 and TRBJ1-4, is EAEVAQSPRYKITEKSQAVAFWCDPISGHATLYWYRQILGQGPELLVQFQDESVVDDSQLPKDRFSAERLKGVDSTLKIQPAELGDSAMYLCASTMGGDKKLFFGSGTQLSVL.

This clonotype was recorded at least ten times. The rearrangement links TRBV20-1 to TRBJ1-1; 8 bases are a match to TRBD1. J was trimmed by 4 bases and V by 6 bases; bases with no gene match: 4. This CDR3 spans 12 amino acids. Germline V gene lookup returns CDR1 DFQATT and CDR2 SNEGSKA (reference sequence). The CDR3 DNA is TGCAGTGCCACAACAGGGGGCACTGAAGCTTTCTTT. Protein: CSATTGGTEAFF.

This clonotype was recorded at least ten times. CDR3 coding DNA: TGTGCCAGTAGTCCTCCCCGGACAGCTAATGAAAAACTGTTTTTT. Encoded protein: CASSPPRTANEKLFF. V usage is TRBV19 and J usage is TRBJ1-4, with D maybe TRBD1 (6 bases). Germline lookup yields CDR1 LNHDA and CDR2 SQIVND (reference sequence). The V end lost 5 bases, the J end lost 3 bases, and 13 bases lay between the germline ends. This CDR3 contains 15 residues. Using reference TRBV19 and TRBJ1-4 for the parts outside the CDR3, the full variable domain is DGGITQSPKYLFRKEGQNVTLSCEQNLNHDAMYWYRQDPGQGLRLIYYSQIVNDFQKGDIAEGYSVSREKKESFPLTVTSAQKNPTAFYLCASSPPRTANEKLFFGSGTQLSVL.

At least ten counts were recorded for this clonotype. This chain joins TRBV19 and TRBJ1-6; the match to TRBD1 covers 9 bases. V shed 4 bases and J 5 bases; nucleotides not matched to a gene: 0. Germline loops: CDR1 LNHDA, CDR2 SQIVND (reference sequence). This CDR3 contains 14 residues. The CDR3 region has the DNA TGTGCCAGTAGTAGGACAGGGGATAATTCACCCCTCCACTTT. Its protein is CASSRTGDNSPLHF.

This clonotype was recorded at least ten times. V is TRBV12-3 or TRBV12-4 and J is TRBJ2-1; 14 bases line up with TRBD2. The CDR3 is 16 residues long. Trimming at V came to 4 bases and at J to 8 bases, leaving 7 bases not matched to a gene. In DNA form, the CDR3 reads TGTGCCAGCAGTTCCCCGGGACTAGCGGGAGTTTATGAGCAGTTCTTC. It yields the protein CASSSPGLAGVYEQFF.

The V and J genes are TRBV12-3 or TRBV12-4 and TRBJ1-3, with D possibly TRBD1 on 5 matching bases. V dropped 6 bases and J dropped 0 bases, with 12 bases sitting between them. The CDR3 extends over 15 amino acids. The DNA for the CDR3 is TGTGCCAGCAGCCCCGGGGGGACCTCTGGAAACACCATATATTTT. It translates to CASSPGGTSGNTIYF.

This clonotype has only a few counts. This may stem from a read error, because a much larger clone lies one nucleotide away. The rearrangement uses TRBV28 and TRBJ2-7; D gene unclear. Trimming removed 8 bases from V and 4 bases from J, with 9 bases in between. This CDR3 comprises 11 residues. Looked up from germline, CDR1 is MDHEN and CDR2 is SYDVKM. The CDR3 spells CASGDLYEQYF. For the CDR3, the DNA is TGTGCCAGCGGGGATTTGTACGAGCAGTACTTC.

This chain's CDR3 is CASSLTDEQFF. The CDR3 DNA reads TGTGCCAGCAGCTTGACCGATGAGCAGTTCTTC. The chain carries TRBV5-6 and TRBJ2-1; D gene uncertain. Germline V lookup: CDR1 SGHDT, CDR2 YYEEEE. The CDR3 consists of 11 residues. V was shortened by 1 base and J by 8 bases, with 4 bases between the two germline ends.

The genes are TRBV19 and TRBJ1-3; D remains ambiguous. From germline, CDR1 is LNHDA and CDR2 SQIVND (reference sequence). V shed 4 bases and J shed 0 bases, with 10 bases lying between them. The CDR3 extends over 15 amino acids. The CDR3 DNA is TGTGCCAGTAGTACAGGCAGGAGCTCTGGAAACACCATATATTTT. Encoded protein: CASSTGRSSGNTIYF.

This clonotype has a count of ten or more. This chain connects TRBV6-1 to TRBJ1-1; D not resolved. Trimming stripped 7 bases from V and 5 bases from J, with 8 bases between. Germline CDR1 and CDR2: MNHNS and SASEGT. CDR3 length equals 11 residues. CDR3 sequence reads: CASMVGTEAFF. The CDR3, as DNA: TGTGCCAGCATGGTAGGAACTGAAGCTTTCTTT.

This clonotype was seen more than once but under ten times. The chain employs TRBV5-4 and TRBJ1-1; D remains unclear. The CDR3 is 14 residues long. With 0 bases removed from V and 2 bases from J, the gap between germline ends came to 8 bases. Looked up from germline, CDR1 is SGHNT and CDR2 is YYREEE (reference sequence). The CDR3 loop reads CASSLVSANTEAFF. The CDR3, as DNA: TGTGCCAGCAGCTTGGTGTCTGCCAACACTGAAGCTTTCTTT. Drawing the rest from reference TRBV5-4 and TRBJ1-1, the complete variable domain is ETGVTQSPTHLIKTRGQQVTLRCSSQSGHNTVSWYQQALGQGPQFIFQYYREEENGRGNFPPRFSGLQFPNYSSELNVNALELDDSALYLCASSLVSANTEAFFGQGTRLTVV.

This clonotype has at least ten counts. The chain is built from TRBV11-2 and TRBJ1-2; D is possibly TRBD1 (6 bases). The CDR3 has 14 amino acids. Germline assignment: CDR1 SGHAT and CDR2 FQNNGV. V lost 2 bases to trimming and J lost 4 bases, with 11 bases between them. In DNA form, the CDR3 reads TGTGCCAGCAGCTTATTTGGACAGAGCTATGGCTACACCTTC. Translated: CASSLFGQSYGYTF.

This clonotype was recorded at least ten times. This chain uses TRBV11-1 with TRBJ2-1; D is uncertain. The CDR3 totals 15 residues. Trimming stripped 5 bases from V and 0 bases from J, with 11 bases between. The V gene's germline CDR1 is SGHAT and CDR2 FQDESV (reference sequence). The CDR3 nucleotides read TGTGCCAGCAGCGCGAAGATGAGCTCCTACAATGAGCAGTTCTTC. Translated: CASSAKMSSYNEQFF.

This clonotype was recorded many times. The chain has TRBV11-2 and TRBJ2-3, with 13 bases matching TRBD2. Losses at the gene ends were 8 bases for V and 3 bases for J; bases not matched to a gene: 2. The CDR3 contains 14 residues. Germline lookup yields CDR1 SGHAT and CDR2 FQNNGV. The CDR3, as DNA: TGTGCCAGCGGGACTAGCGGGGTTACAGATACGCAGTATTTT. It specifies CASGTSGVTDTQYF.

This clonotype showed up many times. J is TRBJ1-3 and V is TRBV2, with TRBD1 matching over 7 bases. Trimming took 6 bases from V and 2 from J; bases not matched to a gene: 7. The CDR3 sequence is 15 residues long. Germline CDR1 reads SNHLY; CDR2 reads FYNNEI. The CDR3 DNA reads TGTGCCAGCAGGCCGGAACAGGGGCCTGGAAACACCATATATTTT. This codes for CASRPEQGPGNTIYF. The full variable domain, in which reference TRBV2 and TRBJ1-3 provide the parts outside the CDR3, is EPEVTQTPSHQVTQMGQEVILRCVPISNHLYFYWYRQILGQKVEFLVSFYNNEISEKSEIFDDQFSVERPDGSNFTLKIRSTKLEDSAMYFCASRPEQGPGNTIYFGEGSWLTVV.

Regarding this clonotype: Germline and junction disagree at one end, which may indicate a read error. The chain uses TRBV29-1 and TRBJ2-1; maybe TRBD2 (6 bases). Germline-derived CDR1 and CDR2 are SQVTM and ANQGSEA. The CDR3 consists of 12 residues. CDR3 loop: CSVVTSYDEQFF. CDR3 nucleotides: TGCAGCGTCGTCACTAGCTACGATGAGCAGTTCTTC.

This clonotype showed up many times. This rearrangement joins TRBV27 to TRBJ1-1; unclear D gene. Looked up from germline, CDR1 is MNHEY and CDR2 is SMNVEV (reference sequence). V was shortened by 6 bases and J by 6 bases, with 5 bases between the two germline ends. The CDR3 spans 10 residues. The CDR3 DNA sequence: TGTGCCAGCAGAGAGTCTGAAGCTTTCTTT. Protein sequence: CASRESEAFF.

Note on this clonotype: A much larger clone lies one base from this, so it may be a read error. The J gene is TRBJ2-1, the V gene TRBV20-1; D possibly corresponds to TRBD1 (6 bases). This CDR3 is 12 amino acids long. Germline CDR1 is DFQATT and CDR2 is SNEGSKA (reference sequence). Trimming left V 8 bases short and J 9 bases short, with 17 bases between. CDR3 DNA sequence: TGCAGTACTCCACAGAGGGGGATTGAGCAGTTCTTC. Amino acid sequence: CSTPQRGIEQFF.

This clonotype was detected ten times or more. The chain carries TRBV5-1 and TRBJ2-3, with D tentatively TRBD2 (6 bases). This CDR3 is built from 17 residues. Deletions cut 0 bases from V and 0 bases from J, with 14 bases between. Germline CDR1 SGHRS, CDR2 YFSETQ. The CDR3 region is CASSLGLTSSSTDTQYF. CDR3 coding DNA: TGCGCCAGCAGCTTGGGCCTCACTAGCTCTAGCACAGATACGCAGTATTTT.

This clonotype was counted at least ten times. CDR3 bases: TGTGCCAGCAGCTCATCAGGGGACCCCTACAATGAGCAGTTCTTC. It codes for CASSSSGDPYNEQFF. This chain links TRBV12-3 or TRBV12-4 with TRBJ2-1; possible D gene TRBD1, 6 bases. The CDR3 covers 15 residues. Trimming left V 6 bases short and J 2 bases short, with 14 bases between.

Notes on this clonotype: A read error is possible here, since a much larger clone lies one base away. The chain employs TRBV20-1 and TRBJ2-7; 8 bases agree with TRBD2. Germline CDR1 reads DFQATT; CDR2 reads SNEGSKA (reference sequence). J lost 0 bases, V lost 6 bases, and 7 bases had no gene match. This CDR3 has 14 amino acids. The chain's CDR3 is CSAALSGASYEQYV. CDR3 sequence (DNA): TGCAGTGCGGCACTTAGCGGGGCCTCCTACGAGCAGTACGTC.

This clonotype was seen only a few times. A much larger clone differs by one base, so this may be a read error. CDR3 DNA: TGCAGTGCTAGAGATTTGCCGGGGACAGATAATGGCTACGCCTTC. Translating it yields CSARDLPGTDNGYAF. The chain carries TRBV20-1 and TRBJ1-2; 7 nucleotides align to TRBD1. Germline lookup yields CDR1 DFQATT and CDR2 SNEGSKA (reference sequence). The CDR3 consists of 15 residues.